This T cell receptor (beta chain) emerged from a study of naive and memory T cell subsets (dated by TCRdb to 2016 to 2017). Background for the entire study: An open-source, UMI-based TCR alpha and beta sequencing pipeline was applied to sorted naive and memory peripheral blood T cell subsets. Complete agreement was observed between the functional CMV T cell responses and the IgG serology results. RNA was DNase-treated and reverse transcribed with TCR constant-region primers, mostly using SuperScript III.

TCR alpha and beta chain libraries were amplified separately from the second PCR step onward. Donor CMV status was determined by IFNgamma production from CD4+ T cells after overnight stimulation of fresh PBMCs with CMV viral lysate. Miltenyi beads were used first to positively select CD4 T cells, and CD8 T cells were then positively selected from the CD4-negative fraction. After staining for CD3, CD4, CD8, CD45RA, CD27 and a live/dead dye, cells were sorted on a BD Aria II into four subsets based on CD45RA and CD27. Blood was obtained from a few healthy volunteers, and the blood from each volunteer was fractionated into CD4 and CD8 T cells and subsequently into four differentiation subsets. Around 110 ml of peripheral blood was taken from each donor, and PBMC were separated by density-gradient centrifugation on Ficoll-Paque PLUS. After sorting, cells were lysed in RLT buffer, RNA was extracted using a Qiagen RNeasy kit, and the extracted RNA was stored at -80 degrees C.

Via the germline V gene, CDR1 is SGHRS and CDR2 YFSETQ. The CDR3 runs 13 amino acids, cysteine and phenylalanine included. The entry retains the CDR3 DNA only, 39 bases that are in frame from base 1. The germline ends are 14 bases apart after V is trimmed by 4 bases and J by 6 bases. The library was made by UMI-ligation and nested PCR. An equimolar mix of two oligonucleotides covering both TRBC1 and TRBC2 was used as the beta constant-region primer. The ligated cDNA went through four rounds of PCR with nested alpha and beta constant-region primers together with the SP2 primer. A single-stranded oligonucleotide bearing the SP2 primer plus a 12-nucleotide UMI was ligated onto the 3' end of the cDNA by T4 RNA ligase 1. Incubation of the ligation reaction lasted roughly 20-25 hours at 16 degrees C. PCR2 was usually performed as a SYBR Green qPCR and halted at a preset threshold so that over-amplification would not occur. Agencourt AMPure XP magnetic beads were used for all purifications after the first. Library quantification was done by Qubit, followed by a TapeStation check on which the main peak was expected at around 650 bp. Pooled libraries were sequenced on an Illumina MiSeq with v2 2x251 paired-end kits, typically giving about 0.85-2.3 million reads per sample. Each sample library was pooled at approximately 3.6 nM, and roughly 5-7.5% PhiX was included to improve cluster recognition. On the authors' methods: Using tag matching that tolerated one base-pair mismatch, Decombinator assigned V and J genes to FASTQ reads that had been processed by Demultiplexor. Collapsinator used UMIs to correct both sequencing errors and frequency errors arising from PCR heterogeneity. TCRs were translated and CDR3s were extracted from the conserved cysteine to the FGXG phenylalanine by CDR3Translator, with non-productive sequences being flagged. Repertoires were subsampled to equal numbers of UMI-defined TCRs before Gini, Shannon entropy and inverse Simpson indices were calculated. Within the linear range, a power law was fitted to clonotype abundance distributions using maximum likelihood. For one naive CD8 sample, the pipeline and MIGEC produced similar UMI counts, unique TCR numbers and clonal distributions. In one analysis, naive TCRs also found in any memory subset of the same donor were removed from the naive repertoire. The repertoires were searched for 7,322 CMV-associated CDR3 sequences that had been compiled from VDJdb and a published dataset. In TCRdb, the public reads were trimmed at Q25 with fastp and aligned with MiXCR, with productive beta chains retained. Identical CDR3 protein sequences are pooled into one entry, listed with their most common genes and DNA. TCRdb, rather than the study authors, made the V and J calls. This sample is represented by roughly 150,000 distinct CDR3 sequences; about 23% of them were singletons. The ten largest make up 0.095% to 0.12% of the sample.

This clonotype was picked up a small number of times. What antigen it recognizes has not been identified. Qualities for individual bases were not recorded, and no much larger clone is one base off. Here is what the overall study found, with its caveats: In both CD4 and CD8 cells, going from naive through CM, EM and EMRA, the Gini index went up while Shannon and inverse Simpson diversity went down. TCR abundance followed a power law with an exponent that was different for naive and memory subsets but consistent across the three individuals. RNA-based TCR counts may be influenced by expression changes linked to T cell activation and differentiation. A few larger clonotypes were found in naive repertoires, especially CD8, and these larger clonotypes were possibly memory cells re-expressing CD45RA. The repertoire findings for the naive and memory subsets could not be validated against a ground truth, as none was available. Following error correction, more than 90% of naive TCR sequences occurred only once, which made naive abundance distributions much steeper than those of memory subsets. A clonotype was defined as a single alpha or beta chain sequence rather than as a paired alpha/beta receptor.

This chain is built from TRBV5-1 and TRBJ2-7, and possibly TRBD2, on 5 matching bases. The specimen sequenced was naive CD4+ T cells from blood. The meaning of the sample's cell subset or site label: naive T cells, CD45RA high CD27+. This TCR derives from a human donor in good health. The DNA sequence is given as TGCGCCAGCAGCGGCGGTAGCGAAGGCGAGCAGTACTTC. This encodes CASSGGSEGEQYF.